This passage covers 26 T cell receptor beta chains from one sample sequenced in a study of spatial heterogeneity in lung cancer. MiXCR, applied by TCRdb to the 5' RACE reads, yields one record per CDR3 protein. The sample lists about 21,000 distinct CDR3 sequences; about 2.7% were seen once. This sample's time point: sample taken at primary tumor resection. For these receptors, no antigen is known. Points from the study as a whole: Expanded intratumoral alpha and beta TCR counts tracked tumor mutation counts.

The sequencing used lung tumor tissue, collected at surgery. These receptors were collected from a male donor with early-stage non-small cell lung cancer.

There are many counts of this clonotype. The chain has TRBV5-1 and TRBJ2-5, with a tentative D call TRBD1 (6 bases). CDR1 SGHRS and CDR2 YFSETQ come from the germline V gene. This CDR3 is 12 amino acids long. Trimming left V 2 bases short and J 5 bases short, with 7 bases between. CDR3 amino acids: CASSFTGETQYF. The DNA for the CDR3 is TGCGCCAGCAGCTTCACAGGGGAGACCCAGTACTTC.

The sample holds a few counts of this clonotype. A read error may be the cause here, since a much bigger clone is one base away. The chain has TRBV5-6 and TRBJ1-1; D is perhaps TRBD1 (5 bases). V lost 3 bases and J 10 bases, leaving 16 bases between the germline ends. Germline CDR1 and CDR2: SGHDT and YYEEEE. This CDR3 spans 13 amino acids. The CDR3 protein is CASSSAATAGAFF. In DNA form, the CDR3 reads TGTGCCAGCAGCTCCGCCGCGACAGCGGGAGCTTTCTTT.

This clonotype came up many times. The chain couples TRBV12-3 or TRBV12-4 to TRBJ1-2; tentative D call: TRBD1 (6 bases). V shed 5 bases and J shed 8 bases, with 18 bases lying between them. The CDR3 runs 14 residues. The CDR3 DNA is TGTGCCAGCAGTCAACCCCAGGGGCGGAGCGGCTACACCTTC. This encodes CASSQPQGRSGYTF.

This clonotype was recorded at least ten times. The rearrangement joins TRBV5-1 to TRBJ2-6; D unclear. There are 16 residues in the CDR3. Germline V gene data show CDR1 as SGHRS and CDR2 as YFSETQ. The V end lost 0 bases, the J end lost 0 bases, and 7 bases lay between the germline ends. As DNA, the CDR3 is TGCGCCAGCAGCTTGGTTGTGGACTCTGGGGCCAACGTCCTGACTTTC. Translation: CASSLVVDSGANVLTF.

This clonotype was counted ten times or more. V is TRBV3-1 and J is TRBJ2-1; D remains ambiguous. Trimming took 0 bases from V and 4 from J, leaving 4 bases between them. Germline-derived CDR1 and CDR2 are LGHDT and YNNKEL (reference sequence). CDR3 length: 13 amino acids. Written as DNA, the CDR3 is TGTGCCAGCAGCCAAGATAGGTACAATGAGCAGTTCTTC. It encodes CASSQDRYNEQFF.

This clonotype was observed many times. The chain is built from TRBV10-3 and TRBJ1-5; 8 bases agree with TRBD1. This CDR3 spans 14 amino acids. Germline V lookup: CDR1 ENHRY, CDR2 SYGVKD. V trimming: 11 bases; J trimming: 3 bases; junction bases outside the gene matches: 9. For the CDR3, the DNA is TGTGCCGTCGCCGGGACAGGCGCCAATCAGCCCCAGCATTTT. This codes for CAVAGTGANQPQHF.

In its sample, this clonotype was seen many times. The chain links TRBV5-1 to TRBJ1-1; 9 nucleotides line up with TRBD1. The CDR3 loop spans 17 amino acids. Per the germline V gene, CDR1 is SGHRS and CDR2 is YFSETQ. V lost 0 bases to trimming and J lost 0 bases; unmatched junction nucleotides: 6. The CDR3 here is CASSLAGQGYLNTEAFF. The CDR3 nucleotides read TGCGCCAGCAGCTTGGCGGGACAGGGTTATCTGAACACTGAAGCTTTCTTT.

This clonotype was recorded many times. J is TRBJ2-7 and V is TRBV6-1; D might be TRBD1 (6 bases). The germline V gene has CDR1 MNHNS and CDR2 SASEGT. V was cut by 10 bases and J by 5 bases, with 18 bases left in between. The CDR3 runs to 13 residues. The CDR3: CAIIDRNANEQYF. In DNA form, the CDR3 reads TGTGCCATCATAGACAGGAACGCCAACGAGCAGTACTTC.

In this sample, this clonotype turned up many times. The chain combines TRBV7-6 with TRBJ2-1; 7 positions match TRBD2. V dropped 3 bases and J dropped 4; count of bases not matched to a gene: 6. From germline, CDR1 is SGHVS and CDR2 FNYEAQ. The CDR3 is made up of 15 amino acids. CDR3 coding DNA: TGTGCCAGCAGCTTTAGTCTAGCGGATTACAATGAGCAGTTCTTC. It specifies CASSFSLADYNEQFF.

This clonotype was detected ten times or more. The gene calls are TRBV19 and TRBJ1-2; no firm D call. V was cut by 2 bases and J by 4 bases, with 8 bases left in between. CDR3 size: 13 residues. The germline V gene encodes CDR1 LNHDA and CDR2 SQIVND (reference sequence). The CDR3 loop reads CASSISVRYGYTF. CDR3 DNA: TGTGCCAGTAGTATATCGGTTCGCTATGGCTACACCTTC.

There are many counts of this clonotype. The CDR3 protein is CASSGGQGGQPQHF. The CDR3 nucleotides are TGTGCCAGCAGTGGCGGACAGGGAGGTCAGCCCCAGCATTTT. The chain recombines TRBV6-1 with TRBJ1-5; TRBD1 matches at 8 bases. The CDR3 covers 14 residues. Trimming removed 4 bases from V and 6 bases from J; junction bases left unmatched: 5. Per germline, CDR1 MNHNS and CDR2 SASEGT.

This clonotype was seen many times. The V gene is TRBV6-2 or TRBV6-3, the J gene TRBJ2-1, with D possibly matching TRBD2 (6 bases). Looked up from germline, CDR1 is MNHEY and CDR2 is SVGEGT. The CDR3 runs to 14 residues. Here the CDR3 reads CATAGTLERGEQFF. The DNA for the CDR3 is TGTGCGACGGCGGGAACCCTCGAGAGGGGTGAGCAGTTCTTC.

This clonotype was seen repeatedly, ten times or more. The V call is TRBV13, the J call TRBJ2-5, with 9 nucleotides matching TRBD2. Germline assignment: CDR1 PRHDT and CDR2 FYEKMQ (reference sequence). The V segment lost 6 bases and the J segment 3 bases; nucleotides outside the gene matches: 11. The CDR3 contains 16 residues. CDR3 loop: CASRSMFLAGKETQYF. DNA for the CDR3: TGTGCCAGCAGATCCATGTTTCTAGCGGGAAAAGAGACCCAGTACTTC.

This clonotype came up many times. The chain is built from TRBV7-3 and TRBJ2-2; 10 bases align to TRBD1. There are 17 residues in the CDR3. Germline assignment: CDR1 SGHTA and CDR2 FQGTGA. J gave up 5 bases and V 5 bases, and 11 bases lay outside the gene matches. CDR3 sequence (DNA): TGTGCCAGCAGCCCTCGACAGGGGGCAGCGAGTACCGGGGAGCTGTTTTTT. As protein: CASSPRQGAASTGELFF.

In this sample, this clonotype turned up many times. This chain connects TRBV7-2 to TRBJ2-1; possibly TRBD1 for D (5 bases). Trimming removed 3 bases at V and 7 bases at J, with 16 bases between. The germline gives CDR1 SGHTA, CDR2 FQGNSA. The CDR3 has 15 amino acids. CDR3 sequence (DNA): TGTGCCAGCAGCTTTTTTGTAGGGGCCAGGAATGAGCAGTTCTTC. It codes for CASSFFVGARNEQFF.

This clonotype showed up many times. V is TRBV20-1 and J is TRBJ1-3, with no clear D. Trimming pared 7 bases from V and 1 base from J, leaving 23 bases between. The CDR3 contains 17 residues. Germline V gene lookup returns CDR1 DFQATT and CDR2 SNEGSKA (reference sequence). The CDR3 coding sequence is TGCAGTGTTCAGACCCCGCTAGGTTTCCCTTCTGGAAACACCATATATTTT. This translates into CSVQTPLGFPSGNTIYF.

In its sample, this clonotype was seen a few times. The V gene is TRBV6-5, the J gene TRBJ1-1; 10 positions agree with TRBD1. The CDR3 loop spans 13 amino acids. The junction had 8 bases not matched to a gene; V was cut back by 2 bases and J by 14 bases. Germline V gene data show CDR1 as MNHEY and CDR2 as SVGAGI. CDR3 protein: CASSYGGTGDTFF. CDR3 bases: TGTGCCAGCAGTTACGGCGGGACAGGGGACACCTTCTTT.

The sample holds many counts of this clonotype. V is TRBV4-1 and J is TRBJ1-2, with 7 positions matching TRBD1. V lost 0 bases, J lost 8 bases, and 9 bases stayed unmatched. Germline assignment: CDR1 MGHRA and CDR2 YSYEKL. The CDR3 spans 15 residues. The CDR3 DNA reads as TGCGCCAGCAGCCAAGAGGAATTAGGACAGGTCGGCTACACCTTC. Its translation is CASSQEELGQVGYTF.

In this sample, this clonotype turned up many times. The chain links TRBV7-4 to TRBJ1-5, with 7 bases matching TRBD1. Germline CDR1 SGHVT, CDR2 SQSDAQ. With V trimmed by 7 bases and J by 6 bases, 9 bases remained unmatched. The CDR3 has 14 amino acids. The CDR3 loop is CASIPTGCFQPQHF. The CDR3 DNA reads TGTGCCAGCATCCCGACAGGGTGTTTTCAGCCCCAGCATTTT.

This clonotype was counted ten times or more. The J gene is TRBJ2-7, the V gene TRBV28, with 9 nucleotides matching TRBD1. Germline assignment: CDR1 MDHEN and CDR2 SYDVKM. The J segment lost 5 bases and the V segment lost 5 bases, leaving 7 bases of the junction unmatched. This CDR3 has 14 amino acids. The DNA of the CDR3 is TGTGCCAGCAGTACCGGGACAGGGTTTAACGAGCAGTACTTC. Its protein is CASSTGTGFNEQYF.

This clonotype was found many times. The chain uses TRBV6-2 or TRBV6-3 and TRBJ2-7, with 11 bases fitting TRBD2. Germline lookup yields CDR1 MNHEY and CDR2 SVGEGT. The CDR3 runs 15 residues. V lost 10 bases, J lost 7 bases, and 15 bases stayed unmatched. CDR3 DNA sequence: TGTGCCACCGTCGGGGCGACTAGCGGGATAGGTGAGCAGTACTTC. This sequence encodes CATVGATSGIGEQYF.

This clonotype was found many times. The CDR3 protein is CASSVDSGRSDTQYF. The DNA of the CDR3 is TGTGCCAGCAGTGTTGATAGCGGGAGGTCAGATACGCAGTATTTT. The gene calls are TRBV2 and TRBJ2-3; TRBD2 agrees at 10 bases. V lost 4 bases, J lost 4 bases, and 5 bases stayed unmatched. Germline CDR1 reads SNHLY; CDR2 reads FYNNEI. There are 15 residues in the CDR3. Together with reference TRBV2 and TRBJ2-3, the CDR3 gives the full variable domain: EPEVTQTPSHQVTQMGQEVILRCVPISNHLYFYWYRQILGQKVEFLVSFYNNEISEKSEIFDDQFSVERPDGSNFTLKIRSTKLEDSAMYFCASSVDSGRSDTQYFGPGTRLTVL.

This clonotype showed up many times. DNA of the CDR3: TGTGCCAGCAGTTACCAGAGCTATGGCTACACCTTC. It yields the protein CASSYQSYGYTF. This chain uses TRBV6-2 or TRBV6-3 with TRBJ1-2; the D is unclear. There are 12 residues in the CDR3. Germline CDR1 reads MNHEY; CDR2 reads SVGEGT. Trimming removed 2 bases from V and 4 bases from J, with 5 bases in between.

This clonotype was seen repeatedly, ten times or more. V and J are TRBV27 and TRBJ2-3; D might be TRBD2 (6 bases). V dropped 0 bases and J dropped 5 bases, with 12 bases sitting between them. The CDR3 is 15 amino acids. Per germline, CDR1 MNHEY and CDR2 SMNVEV (reference sequence). CDR3 in DNA: TGTGCCAGCAGTTTATCCCCTGGGGGAGGAGATACGCAGTATTTT. Translation: CASSLSPGGGDTQYF.

This clonotype has at least ten counts. The chain recombines TRBV18 with TRBJ2-7; 8 bases match TRBD1. Germline-derived CDR1 and CDR2 are KGHSH and LQKENI. The CDR3 contains 14 residues. J gave up 7 bases and V 5 bases, and 10 bases lay outside the gene matches. In nucleotides, the CDR3 is TGTGCCAGCTCAGAAAGGACAGGGTTGCGGGAGCAGTACTTC. Translated, it gives CASSERTGLREQYF.

This clonotype was counted many times. The J gene is TRBJ2-7, the V gene TRBV29-1; D is uncertain. The CDR3 contains 13 residues. Germline assignment: CDR1 SQVTM and CDR2 ANQGSEA. V was clipped by 0 bases and J by 4 bases, with 10 bases between them. The CDR3: CSVEDQMGYEQYF. In nucleotides, the CDR3 is TGCAGCGTTGAAGATCAGATGGGGTACGAGCAGTACTTC.